The sample holds many counts of the clone carrying this T cell receptor beta chain. Its target is not known. The record originates from a study of regulatory T cells in long-lasting Graves disease. Study-level points and caveats: Blood alone, not thyroid tissue, was studied.

Indicated time point: persistent/refractory GD, antithyroid drugs over 5 years with positive TRAb. The TCR library used RNA extracted from PBMCs. Arm-PCR of CDR3 regions with iRepertoire HTBI primers generated TCR beta libraries. TCRdb recomputed calls from the multiplex PCR reads with MiXCR, one row per CDR3 protein. The table includes around 460,000 distinct CDR3 sequences, about 20% detected once. The material sequenced was peripheral blood mononuclear cells (PBMCs), taken when the disease was refractory, from a patient treated with antithyroid drugs. The source of this sequence is a female donor with Graves disease.

Written as DNA, the CDR3 is TGTGCCAGCAAGGTGAGACTAAACTACGAGCAGTACTTC. Translated: CASKVRLNYEQYF. The chain joins TRBV2 to TRBJ2-7, with D tentatively TRBD2 (5 bases). The CDR3 contains 13 residues. Trimming stripped 7 bases from V and 3 bases from J, with 13 bases between. The germline V gene encodes CDR1 SNHLY and CDR2 FYNNEI.